This T cell receptor (beta chain) was documented in a study of control samples from healthy donors and cancer patients. Libraries were prepared by immunoSEQ multiplex PCR; TCRdb keeps only in-frame clonotypes and omits some of them. The table includes roughly 99,000 clones, approximately 78% detected once. This CDR3 region has 16 residues. Germline CDR1 is SGHRS and CDR2 is YFSETQ. V dropped 3 bases and J dropped 6 bases, with 18 bases sitting between them. The chain uses TRBV5-1 and TRBJ2-2; tentatively, D is TRBD2 (6 bases). This receptor was identified in a man aged 55 to 70 in good health. Sequencing was performed on blood. The CDR3 loop is CASSSQSGGVPGELFF. The CDR3, as DNA: TGCGCCAGCAGCTCCCAATCCGGGGGAGTGCCCGGGGAGCTGTTTTTT.